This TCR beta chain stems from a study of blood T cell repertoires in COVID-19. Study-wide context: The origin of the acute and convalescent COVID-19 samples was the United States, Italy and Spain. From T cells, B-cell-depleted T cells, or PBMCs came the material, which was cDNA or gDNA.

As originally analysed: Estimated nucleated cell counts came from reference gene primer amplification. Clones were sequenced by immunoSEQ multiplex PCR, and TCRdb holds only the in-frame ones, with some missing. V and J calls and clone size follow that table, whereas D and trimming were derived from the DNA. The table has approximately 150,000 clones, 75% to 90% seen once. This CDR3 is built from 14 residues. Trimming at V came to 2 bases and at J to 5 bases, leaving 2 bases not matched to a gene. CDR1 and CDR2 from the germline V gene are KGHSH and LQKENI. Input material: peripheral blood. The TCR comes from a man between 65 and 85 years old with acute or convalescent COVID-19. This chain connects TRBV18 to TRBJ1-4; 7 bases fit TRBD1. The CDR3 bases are TGTGCCAGCTCACCAGGACAGGAGAATGAAAAACTGTTTTTT. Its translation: CASSPGQENEKLFF. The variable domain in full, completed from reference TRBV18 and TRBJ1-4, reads NAGVMQNPRHLVRRRGQEARLRCSPMKGHSHVYWYRQLPEEGLKFMVYLQKENIIDESGMPKERFSAEFPKEGPSILRIQQVVRGDSAAYFCASSPGQENEKLFFGSGTQLSVL.